A single sample gave rise to the 28 T cell receptor beta chains below, sequenced in a study of cytomegalovirus exposure and HLA in healthy donors. The data were produced by immunoSEQ multiplex PCR, yet TCRdb's version contains in-frame clones alone and is incomplete. The sample lists 90,000 to 100,000 clones, roughly nine tenths occurring once. The specimen was PBMCs. The receptors were gathered from a woman aged 25 to 45 in good health and CMV-seronegative.

The rearrangement joins TRBV19 to TRBJ2-1; the D gene is possibly TRBD2 (6 bases). Germline CDR1 reads LNHDA; CDR2 reads SQIVND (reference sequence). The V gene lost 8 bases and the J gene lost 9 bases, with 17 bases spanning the gap. CDR3 length: 13 amino acids. The CDR3 region has the DNA TGTGCCAGTGATTCTACGGGGGTCGGTGAGCAGTTCTTC. Translation: CASDSTGVGEQFF.

The chain employs TRBV7-2 and TRBJ1-2, with TRBD1 identical over 9 bases. The germline V gene encodes CDR1 SGHTA and CDR2 FQGNSA. V dropped 1 base and J dropped 8; count of bases not matched to a gene: 14. This CDR3 is built from 17 residues. The chain's CDR3 is CASSLDTVGQGDGGYTF. CDR3 sequence (DNA): TGTGCCAGCAGCTTAGATACAGTGGGACAGGGTGACGGCGGCTACACCTTC.

This chain uses TRBV27 with TRBJ2-2; D possibly corresponds to TRBD2 (6 bases). The germline gives CDR1 MNHEY, CDR2 SMNVEV (reference sequence). The CDR3 contains 17 residues. V shed 5 bases and J shed 4 bases, with 20 bases lying between them. CDR3 loop: CASSPRLKGGGTGELFF. In nucleotides, the CDR3 is TGTGCCAGCAGTCCGCGCCTGAAGGGAGGAGGCACCGGGGAGCTGTTTTTT.

The rearrangement joins TRBV6-1 to TRBJ2-3, with 11 bases aligning to TRBD2. The germline gives CDR1 MNHNS, CDR2 SASEGT. CDR3 size: 15 residues. After removal of 7 bases from V and 5 bases from J, the junction contained 8 bases not matched to a gene. CDR3 DNA: TGTGCCAGCACGGGACTAGCGGCCTCCAGAGATACGCAGTATTTT. Protein sequence: CASTGLAASRDTQYF.

The genes are TRBV5-1 and TRBJ2-1; TRBD2 aligns across 9 bases. This CDR3 spans 18 amino acids. Germline lookup yields CDR1 SGHRS and CDR2 YFSETQ. J gave up 3 bases and V 1 base, and 11 bases lay outside the gene matches. CDR3 region: CASSLRDNSGSGYNEQFF. The CDR3 bases are TGCGCCAGCAGCTTGCGAGACAATAGCGGGAGCGGCTACAATGAGCAGTTCTTC.

The V gene is TRBV2, the J gene TRBJ2-4; possibly TRBD1 for D (6 bases). Per germline, CDR1 SNHLY and CDR2 FYNNEI. V was trimmed by 8 bases and J by 8 bases, leaving 22 bases between them. This CDR3 comprises 15 residues. The CDR3 nucleotides are TGTGCCAGCCCGCCTCGAGCAGGGGATAGGGACATTCAGTACTTC. It encodes CASPPRAGDRDIQYF.

This sequence joins TRBV15 and TRBJ2-7; D possibly corresponds to TRBD1 (6 bases). With 6 bases removed from V and 1 base from J, the gap between germline ends came to 13 bases. Germline V lookup: CDR1 LNHNV, CDR2 YYDKDF (reference sequence). The CDR3 has 14 residues. Here the CDR3 DNA reads TGTGCCACCAGGGGGACATTCTCTTCCTACGAGCAGTACTTC. It translates to CATRGTFSSYEQYF.

This rearrangement joins TRBV18 to TRBJ2-4, with 7 positions matching TRBD1. CDR3 length: 20 amino acids. After removal of 3 bases from V and 0 bases from J, the junction contained 17 bases not matched to a gene. CDR1 and CDR2 from the germline V gene are KGHSH and LQKENI. CDR3 amino acids: CASSPLRDSGSILAKNIQYF. CDR3 nucleotide sequence: TGTGCCAGCTCACCCCTCCGGGACAGCGGATCCATTTTAGCCAAAAACATTCAGTACTTC. The whole variable domain, filled in from reference TRBV18 and TRBJ2-4, reads NAGVMQNPRHLVRRRGQEARLRCSPMKGHSHVYWYRQLPEEGLKFMVYLQKENIIDESGMPKERFSAEFPKEGPSILRIQQVVRGDSAAYFCASSPLRDSGSILAKNIQYFGAGTRLSVL.

The chain couples TRBV28 to TRBJ2-2; D remains unclear. CDR1 is MDHEN, CDR2 SYDVKM, per germline. CDR3 length: 14 amino acids. Between the trimmed V and J ends, which lost 4 bases and 11 bases, there was a span of 17 bases. The DNA for the CDR3 is TGTGCCAGCAGTTCAGGATCACCGGCCGTTGAGCTGTTTTTT. Encoded protein: CASSSGSPAVELFF. The full variable domain, with the rest looked up from reference TRBV28 and TRBJ2-2, is DVKVTQSSRYLVKRTGEKVFLECVQDMDHENMFWYRQDPGLGLRLIYFSYDVKMKEKGDIPEGYSVSREKKERFSLILESASTNQTSMYLCASSSGSPAVELFFGEGSRLTVL.

The CDR3: CASSTADSGNTIYF. In nucleotides, the CDR3 is TGTGCCAGTAGTACCGCGGACTCTGGAAACACCATATATTTT. The chain employs TRBV19 and TRBJ1-3; D call uncertain. From germline, CDR1 is LNHDA and CDR2 SQIVND (reference sequence). V gave up 4 bases and J gave up 0 bases, with 7 bases separating them. The CDR3 consists of 14 residues.

This chain joins TRBV28 and TRBJ1-2; a possible D gene is TRBD1 (6 bases). The CDR3 totals 15 residues. Deletions cut 1 base from V and 4 bases from J, with 13 bases between. Germline lookup yields CDR1 MDHEN and CDR2 SYDVKM. In nucleotides, the CDR3 is TGTGCCAGCAGTTTATTTGGGGGCCCACTCTATGGCTACACCTTC. Its protein product is CASSLFGGPLYGYTF.

This clone has a handful of counts. The V and J genes are TRBV7-9 and TRBJ1-1; D uncertain. Germline values: CDR1 SEHNR, CDR2 FQNEAQ (reference sequence). CDR3 length: 13 amino acids. V was shortened by 0 bases and J by 2 bases, with 4 bases between the two germline ends. For the CDR3, the DNA is TGTGCCAGCAGCTTAGCCCCAAACACTGAAGCTTTCTTT. Its protein product is CASSLAPNTEAFF. Filled out from reference TRBV7-9 and TRBJ1-1, the complete variable domain reads DTGVSQNPRHKITKRGQNVTFRCDPISEHNRLYWYRQTLGQGPEFLTYFQNEAQLEKSRLLSDRFSAERPKGSFSTLEIQRTEQGDSAMYLCASSLAPNTEAFFGQGTRLTVV.

This sequence joins TRBV9 and TRBJ2-6; D is undetermined. Trimming left V 2 bases short and J 4 bases short, with 10 bases between. CDR1 is SGDLS, CDR2 YYNGEE, per germline. This CDR3 is 15 amino acids long. The CDR3 here is CASSVSVSGANVLTF. CDR3 DNA sequence: TGTGCCAGCAGCGTTTCGGTCTCCGGGGCCAACGTCCTGACTTTC.

The chain joins TRBV5-5 to TRBJ1-2; D possibly corresponds to TRBD1 (6 bases). The CDR3 runs 14 residues. The V end lost 4 bases, the J end lost 8 bases, and 18 bases lay between the germline ends. CDR1 and CDR2 from the germline V gene are SGHKS and YYEKEE (reference sequence). CDR3 residues: CASSVQGLFPGYTF. Written as DNA, the CDR3 is TGTGCCAGCAGCGTCCAGGGGCTTTTCCCCGGCTACACCTTC.

V is TRBV10-3 and J is TRBJ2-7; D unclear. This CDR3 has 13 residues. Germline V gene lookup returns CDR1 ENHRY and CDR2 SYGVKD. Trimming took 7 bases from V and 3 from J, leaving 13 bases between them. CDR3 bases: TGTGCCATCACCTATGGATCGGGCTACGAGCAGTACTTC. Amino acid sequence: CAITYGSGYEQYF.

The J gene is TRBJ1-6, the V gene TRBV27; D perhaps matches TRBD1 (5 bases). V shed 4 bases and J shed 6 bases, with 7 bases lying between them. This CDR3 has 13 residues. CDR1 MNHEY and CDR2 SMNVEV come from the germline V gene (reference sequence). The CDR3 bases are TGTGCCAGCAGTTGGGACTTTAATTCACCCCTCCACTTT. Its translation is CASSWDFNSPLHF.

This clone is a singleton in its sample. This chain uses TRBV25-1 with TRBJ2-1, with 10 bases matching TRBD2. Germline CDR1 MGHDK, CDR2 SYGVNS. CDR3 length equals 15 residues. The ends lost 5 bases at V and 6 bases at J; junction bases unmatched: 7. CDR3 in DNA: TGTGCCAGCAGTAAAGCGGGAGGGCCAGCCAATGAGCAGTTCTTC. Residues: CASSKAGGPANEQFF.

This sequence joins TRBV2 and TRBJ1-2; 7 positions match TRBD1. The germline V gene has CDR1 SNHLY and CDR2 FYNNEI. Losses at the gene ends were 4 bases for V and 4 bases for J; bases not matched to a gene: 6. This CDR3 is built from 14 residues. The CDR3 region is CASSGTGPFYGYTF. The CDR3 nucleotides are TGTGCCAGCAGTGGGACAGGCCCCTTCTATGGCTACACCTTC. Full variable domain (missing parts from reference TRBV2 and TRBJ1-2): EPEVTQTPSHQVTQMGQEVILRCVPISNHLYFYWYRQILGQKVEFLVSFYNNEISEKSEIFDDQFSVERPDGSNFTLKIRSTKLEDSAMYFCASSGTGPFYGYTFGSGTRLTVV.

About this clone: The sample has other DNA sequences that encode this CDR3 too. This chain joins TRBV4-2 and TRBJ2-7; D possibly corresponds to TRBD1 (5 bases). The CDR3 sequence is 14 residues long. Germline CDR1 reads LGHNA; CDR2 reads YNFKEQ. Trimming took off 1 base at V and 1 base at J, with 8 bases between the two ends. This chain's CDR3 is CASSQGGQSYEQYF. In nucleotides, the CDR3 is TGTGCCAGCAGCCAAGGGGGCCAATCCTACGAGCAGTACTTC.

The V and J genes are TRBV27 and TRBJ2-5, with 8 bases fitting TRBD1. J was trimmed by 5 bases and V by 2 bases; bases with no gene match: 7. Germline V gene data show CDR1 as MNHEY and CDR2 as SMNVEV (reference sequence). The CDR3 totals 15 residues. The CDR3 DNA is TGTGCCAGCAGTTTAAACCCCGGACAGGGTGAGACCCAGTACTTC. Translation gives CASSLNPGQGETQYF.

V usage is TRBV5-1 and J usage is TRBJ2-7; weak D call: TRBD2 (7 bases). The CDR3 has 13 amino acids. V gave up 4 bases and J gave up 5 bases, with 13 bases separating them. Looked up from germline, CDR1 is SGHRS and CDR2 is YFSETQ. The CDR3 DNA follows: TGCGCCAGCAGCCGCTGGGGGGGCGACGAGCAGTACTTC. This gives the protein CASSRWGGDEQYF.

The chain combines TRBV9 with TRBJ2-3; possibly TRBD2 for D (6 bases). This CDR3 is 14 amino acids long. Per germline, CDR1 SGDLS and CDR2 YYNGEE. V lost 0 bases and J 2 bases, leaving 7 bases between the germline ends. This CDR3 is CASSVAGATDTQYF. As DNA, the CDR3 is TGTGCCAGCAGCGTAGCGGGAGCCACAGATACGCAGTATTTT.

The chain links TRBV6-6 to TRBJ1-4, with 11 bases identical to TRBD1. The CDR3 spans 13 residues. V lost 6 bases to trimming and J lost 10 bases; unmatched junction nucleotides: 4. Germline assignment: CDR1 MNHNY and CDR2 SVGAGI (reference sequence). The DNA of the CDR3 is TGTGCCAGCAGACAAGGGACAGGGGGAAAACTGTTTTTT. It translates to CASRQGTGGKLFF.

J is TRBJ2-1 and V is TRBV9; 11 bases match TRBD1. Germline values: CDR1 SGDLS, CDR2 YYNGEE. Germline trimming cut 5 bases from V and 8 bases from J; bases unmatched to any gene: 3. The CDR3 runs 13 residues. CDR3 region: CASRGQGVHEQFF. The CDR3 region has the DNA TGTGCCAGCAGGGGACAGGGGGTTCATGAGCAGTTCTTC.

The rearrangement joins TRBV5-6 to TRBJ1-5; D remains unclear. Trimming cost V 4 bases and J 3 bases, with 14 bases left between them. CDR1 SGHDT and CDR2 YYEEEE come from the germline V gene. This CDR3 has 15 amino acids. CDR3 DNA: TGTGCCAGCAGCGTCGGGAGGATACTCAATCAGCCCCAGCATTTT. The encoded protein is CASSVGRILNQPQHF.

V and J are TRBV25-1 and TRBJ1-3; D is ambiguous. Germline lookup yields CDR1 MGHDK and CDR2 SYGVNS. Trimming cost V 6 bases and J 1 base, with 7 bases left between them. The CDR3 runs to 13 residues. The CDR3 nucleotides read TGTGCCAGCAGGGGAGTTTCTGGAAACACCATATATTTT. This sequence encodes CASRGVSGNTIYF.

The chain links TRBV6-1 to TRBJ1-1, with D hard to call. Germline V gene sequence: CDR1 MNHNS, CDR2 SASEGT. Trimming removed 4 bases from V and 2 bases from J, with 11 bases in between. CDR3 length equals 14 residues. CDR3 residues: CASSVWARNTEAFF. The CDR3 coding sequence is TGTGCCAGCAGTGTTTGGGCCAGAAACACTGAAGCTTTCTTT.

The chain combines TRBV5-1 with TRBJ2-3; weak D call: TRBD2 (6 bases). The V end lost 6 bases, the J end lost 1 base, and 15 bases lay between the germline ends. There are 15 residues in the CDR3. CDR1 is SGHRS, CDR2 YFSETQ, per germline. The DNA of the CDR3 is TGCGCCAGCAATTTTATCTCGGGGGGCACAGATACGCAGTATTTT. Translating it yields CASNFISGGTDTQYF. The variable domain in full, completed from reference TRBV5-1 and TRBJ2-3, reads KAGVTQTPRYLIKTRGQQVTLSCSPISGHRSVSWYQQTPGQGLQFLFEYFSETQRNKGNFPGRFSGRQFSNSRSEMNVSTLELGDSALYLCASNFISGGTDTQYFGPGTRLTVL.